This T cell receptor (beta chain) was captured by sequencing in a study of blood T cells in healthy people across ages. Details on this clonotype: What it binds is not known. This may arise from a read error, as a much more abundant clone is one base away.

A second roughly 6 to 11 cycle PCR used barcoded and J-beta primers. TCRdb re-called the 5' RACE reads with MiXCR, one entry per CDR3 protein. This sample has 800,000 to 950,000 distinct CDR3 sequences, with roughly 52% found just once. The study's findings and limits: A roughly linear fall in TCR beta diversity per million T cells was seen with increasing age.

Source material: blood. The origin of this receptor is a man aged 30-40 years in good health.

CDR3 in amino acids: CACSSSGAGNTIYF. For the CDR3, the DNA is TGTGCCTGCAGCTCCTCAGGGGCTGGAAACACCATATATTTT. V is TRBV7-8 and J is TRBJ1-3, with D maybe TRBD1 (6 bases). The CDR3 extends over 14 amino acids. Germline CDR1 reads SGHVS; CDR2 reads FQNEAQ.